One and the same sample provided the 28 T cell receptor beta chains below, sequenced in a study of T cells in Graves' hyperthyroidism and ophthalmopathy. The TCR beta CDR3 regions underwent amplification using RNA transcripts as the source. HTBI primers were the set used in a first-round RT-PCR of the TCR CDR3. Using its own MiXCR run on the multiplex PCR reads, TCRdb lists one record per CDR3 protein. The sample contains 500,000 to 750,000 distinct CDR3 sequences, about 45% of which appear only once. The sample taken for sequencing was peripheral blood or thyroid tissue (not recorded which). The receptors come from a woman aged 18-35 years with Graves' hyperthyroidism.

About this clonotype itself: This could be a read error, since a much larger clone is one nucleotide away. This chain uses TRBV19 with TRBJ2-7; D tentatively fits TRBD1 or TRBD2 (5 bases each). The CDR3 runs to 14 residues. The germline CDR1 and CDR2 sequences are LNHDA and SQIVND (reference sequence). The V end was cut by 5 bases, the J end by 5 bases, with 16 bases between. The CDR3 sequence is CASSSGQYQDEQYF. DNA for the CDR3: TGTGCCAGTAGTTCGGGGCAGTACCAGGACGAGCAGTACTTC. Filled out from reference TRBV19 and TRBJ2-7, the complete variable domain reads DGGITQSPKYLFRKEGQNVTLSCEQNLNHDAMYWYRQDPGQGLRLIYYSQIVNDFQKGDIAEGYSVSREKKESFPLTVTSAQKNPTAFYLCASSSGQYQDEQYFGPGTRLTVT.

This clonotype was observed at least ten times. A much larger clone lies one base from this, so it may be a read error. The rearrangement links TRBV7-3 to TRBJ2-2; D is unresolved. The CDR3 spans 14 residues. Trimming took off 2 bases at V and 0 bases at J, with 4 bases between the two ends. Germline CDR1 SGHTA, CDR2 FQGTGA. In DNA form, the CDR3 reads TGTGCCAGCAGCTTAGTAGCGAACACCGGGGAGCTGTTTTTT. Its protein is CASSLVANTGELFF.

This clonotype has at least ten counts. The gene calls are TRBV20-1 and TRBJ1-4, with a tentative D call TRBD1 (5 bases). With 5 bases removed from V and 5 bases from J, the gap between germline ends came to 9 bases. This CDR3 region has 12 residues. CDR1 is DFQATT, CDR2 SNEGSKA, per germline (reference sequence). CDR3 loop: CSAPWGNEKLFF. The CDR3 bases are TGCAGTGCTCCCTGGGGGAATGAAAAACTGTTTTTT.

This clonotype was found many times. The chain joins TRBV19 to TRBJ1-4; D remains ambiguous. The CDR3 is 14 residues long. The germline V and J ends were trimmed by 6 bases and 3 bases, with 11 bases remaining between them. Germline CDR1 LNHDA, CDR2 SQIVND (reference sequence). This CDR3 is CASRDLGSNEKLFF. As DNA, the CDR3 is TGTGCCAGTAGAGATCTTGGGTCTAATGAAAAACTGTTTTTT.

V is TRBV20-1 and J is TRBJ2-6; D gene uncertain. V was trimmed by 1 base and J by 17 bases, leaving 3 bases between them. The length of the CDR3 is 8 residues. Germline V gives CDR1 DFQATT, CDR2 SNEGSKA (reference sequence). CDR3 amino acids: CSARVVTF. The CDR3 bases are TGCAGTGCTAGAGTCGTGACTTTC.

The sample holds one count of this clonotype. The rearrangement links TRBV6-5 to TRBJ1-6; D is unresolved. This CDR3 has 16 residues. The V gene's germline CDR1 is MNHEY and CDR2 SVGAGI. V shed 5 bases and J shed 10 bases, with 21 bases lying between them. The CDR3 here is CASSRSYRGSDSPLHF. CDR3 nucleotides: TGTGCCAGCAGTCGAAGTTACAGAGGTTCGGACTCACCCCTCCACTTT.

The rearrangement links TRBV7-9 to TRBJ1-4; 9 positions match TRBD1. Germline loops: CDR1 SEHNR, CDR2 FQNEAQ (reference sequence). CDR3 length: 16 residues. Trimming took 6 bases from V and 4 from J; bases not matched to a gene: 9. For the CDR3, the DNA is TGTGCCAGCAGTTCGGGACAGGGTCGTTTTAATGAAAAACTGTTTTTT. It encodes CASSSGQGRFNEKLFF.

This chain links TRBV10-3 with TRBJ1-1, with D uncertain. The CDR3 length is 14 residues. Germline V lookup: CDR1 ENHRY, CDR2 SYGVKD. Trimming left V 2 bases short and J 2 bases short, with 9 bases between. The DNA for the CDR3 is TGTGCCATCAGTGAGGAAACGGCAAACACTGAAGCTTTCTTT. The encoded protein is CAISEETANTEAFF.

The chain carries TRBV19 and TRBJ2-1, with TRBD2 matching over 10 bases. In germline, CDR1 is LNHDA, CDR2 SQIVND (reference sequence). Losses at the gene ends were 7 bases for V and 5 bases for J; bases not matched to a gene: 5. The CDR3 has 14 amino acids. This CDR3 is CASNLLAGDNEQFF. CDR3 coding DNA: TGTGCCAGTAACCTCCTAGCGGGAGACAATGAGCAGTTCTTC.

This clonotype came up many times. In DNA form, the CDR3 reads TGTGCCAGCAAGCGTGAGAAGTTACATGAGCAGTACTTC. Protein product: CASKREKLHEQYF. The genes are TRBV2 and TRBJ2-7; D call uncertain. V was trimmed by 7 bases and J by 7 bases, leaving 17 bases between them. CDR3 length equals 13 residues. CDR1 SNHLY and CDR2 FYNNEI come from the germline V gene.

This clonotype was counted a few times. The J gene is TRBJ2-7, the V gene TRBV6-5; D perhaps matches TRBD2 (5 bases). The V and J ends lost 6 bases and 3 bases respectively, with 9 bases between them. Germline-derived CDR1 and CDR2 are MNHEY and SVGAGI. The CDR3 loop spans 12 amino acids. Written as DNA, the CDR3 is TGTGCCAGCAGGCTCCGGGGCTACGAGCAGTACTTC. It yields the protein CASRLRGYEQYF.

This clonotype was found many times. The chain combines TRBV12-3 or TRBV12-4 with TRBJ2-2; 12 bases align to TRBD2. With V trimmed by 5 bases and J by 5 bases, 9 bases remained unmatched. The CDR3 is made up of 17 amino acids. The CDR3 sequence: CASSPPTSGRRTGELFF. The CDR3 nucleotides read TGTGCCAGCAGTCCCCCAACTAGCGGGAGGCGAACCGGGGAGCTGTTTTTT.

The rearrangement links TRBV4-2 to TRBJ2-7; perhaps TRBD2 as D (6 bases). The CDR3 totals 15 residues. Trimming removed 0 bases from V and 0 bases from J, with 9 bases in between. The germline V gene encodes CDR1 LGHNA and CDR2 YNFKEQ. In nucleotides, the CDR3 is TGTGCCAGCAGCCAAGATACGGGGGTCTCCTACGAGCAGTACTTC. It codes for CASSQDTGVSYEQYF.

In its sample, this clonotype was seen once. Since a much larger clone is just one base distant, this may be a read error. DNA for the CDR3: TGTGCCAGCAGCTTAACCGGGACACCATATGGCTGCACCTTC. Residues: CASSLTGTPYGCTF. The gene calls are TRBV11-2 and TRBJ1-2; a possible D gene is TRBD1 (6 bases). Germline values: CDR1 SGHAT, CDR2 FQNNGV. The CDR3 consists of 14 residues.

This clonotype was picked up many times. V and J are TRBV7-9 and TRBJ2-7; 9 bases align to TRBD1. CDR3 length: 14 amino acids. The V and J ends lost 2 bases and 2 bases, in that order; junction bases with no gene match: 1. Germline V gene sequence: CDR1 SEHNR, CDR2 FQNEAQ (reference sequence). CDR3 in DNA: TGTGCCAGCAGCTTATGGGACAGGGCCTACGAGCAGTACTTC. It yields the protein CASSLWDRAYEQYF.

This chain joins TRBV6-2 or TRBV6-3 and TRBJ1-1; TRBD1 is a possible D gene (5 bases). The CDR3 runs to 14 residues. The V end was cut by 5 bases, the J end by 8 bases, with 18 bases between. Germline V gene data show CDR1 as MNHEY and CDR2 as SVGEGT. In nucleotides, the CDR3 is TGTGCCAGCAGTAAGATAAGGGGCACCGAGGAAGCTTTCTTT. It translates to CASSKIRGTEEAFF.

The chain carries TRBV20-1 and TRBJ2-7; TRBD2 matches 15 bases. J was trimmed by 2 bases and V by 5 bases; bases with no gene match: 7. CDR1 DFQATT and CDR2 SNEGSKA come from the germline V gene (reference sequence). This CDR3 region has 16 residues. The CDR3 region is CSAVRTSGRAPYEQYF. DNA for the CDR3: TGCAGTGCTGTTCGGACTAGCGGGAGGGCTCCCTACGAGCAGTACTTC.

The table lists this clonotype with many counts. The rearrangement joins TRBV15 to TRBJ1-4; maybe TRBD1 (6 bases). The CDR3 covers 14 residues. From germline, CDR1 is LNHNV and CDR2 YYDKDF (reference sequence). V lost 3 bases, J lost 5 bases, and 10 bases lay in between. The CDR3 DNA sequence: TGTGCCACCAGCAGGGACAGCTCCAATGAAAAACTGTTTTTT. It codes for CATSRDSSNEKLFF.

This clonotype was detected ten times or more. CDR3 DNA sequence: TGTGCCAGCAGTGGGACAGGGGGCGCCAACACCGGGGAGCTGTTTTTT. Its protein product is CASSGTGGANTGELFF. V is TRBV6-6 and J is TRBJ2-2; 12 nucleotides agree with TRBD1. Germline CDR1 and CDR2: MNHNY and SVGAGI (reference sequence). V trimming: 5 bases; J trimming: 2 bases; junction bases outside the gene matches: 3. The CDR3 length is 16 residues.

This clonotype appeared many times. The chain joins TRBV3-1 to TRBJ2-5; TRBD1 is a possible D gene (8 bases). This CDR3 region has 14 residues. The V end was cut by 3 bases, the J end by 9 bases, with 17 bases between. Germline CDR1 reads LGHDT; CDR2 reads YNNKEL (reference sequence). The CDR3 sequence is CASSQPRQGRAQYF. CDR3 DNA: TGTGCCAGCAGCCAGCCTAGACAGGGGAGGGCCCAGTACTTC.

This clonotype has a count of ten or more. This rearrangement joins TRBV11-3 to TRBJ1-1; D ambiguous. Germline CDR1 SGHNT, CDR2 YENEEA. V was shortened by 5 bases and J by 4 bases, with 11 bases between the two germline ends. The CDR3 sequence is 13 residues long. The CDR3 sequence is CASSLPLGTEAFF. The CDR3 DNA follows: TGTGCCAGCAGCCTACCGTTGGGCACTGAAGCTTTCTTT.

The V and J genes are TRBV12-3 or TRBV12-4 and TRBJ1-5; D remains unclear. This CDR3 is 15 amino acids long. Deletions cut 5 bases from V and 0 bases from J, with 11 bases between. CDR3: CASSARRNSNQPQHF. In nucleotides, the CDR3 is TGTGCCAGCAGTGCGAGACGGAATAGCAATCAGCCCCAGCATTTT.

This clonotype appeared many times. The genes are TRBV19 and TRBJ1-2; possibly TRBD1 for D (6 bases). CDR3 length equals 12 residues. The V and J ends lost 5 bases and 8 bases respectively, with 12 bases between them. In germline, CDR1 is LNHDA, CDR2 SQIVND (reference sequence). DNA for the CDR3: TGTGCCAGTAGTCACAGGGAGTTGGGCTACACCTTC. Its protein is CASSHRELGYTF. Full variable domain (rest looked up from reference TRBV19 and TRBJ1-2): DGGITQSPKYLFRKEGQNVTLSCEQNLNHDAMYWYRQDPGQGLRLIYYSQIVNDFQKGDIAEGYSVSREKKESFPLTVTSAQKNPTAFYLCASSHRELGYTFGSGTRLTVV.

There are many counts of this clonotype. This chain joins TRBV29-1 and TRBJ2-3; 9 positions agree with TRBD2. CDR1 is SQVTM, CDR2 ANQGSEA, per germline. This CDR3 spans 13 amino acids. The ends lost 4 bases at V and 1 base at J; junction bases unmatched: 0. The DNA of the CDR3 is TGCAGCGTTGGACTAGCGGGCACAGATACGCAGTATTTT. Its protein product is CSVGLAGTDTQYF.

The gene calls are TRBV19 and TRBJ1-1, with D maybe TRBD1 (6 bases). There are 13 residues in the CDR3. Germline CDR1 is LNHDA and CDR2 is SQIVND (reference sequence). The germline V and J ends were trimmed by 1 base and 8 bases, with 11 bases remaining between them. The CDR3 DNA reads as TGTGCCAGTAGTATAGTGAGGACAGAAGAAGCTTTCTTT. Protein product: CASSIVRTEEAFF.

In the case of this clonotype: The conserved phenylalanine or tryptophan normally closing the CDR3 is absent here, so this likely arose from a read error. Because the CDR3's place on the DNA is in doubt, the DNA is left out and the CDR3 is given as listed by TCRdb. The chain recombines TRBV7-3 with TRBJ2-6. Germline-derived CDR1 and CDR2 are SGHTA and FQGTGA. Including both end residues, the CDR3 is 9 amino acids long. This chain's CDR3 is CASSLSVSV.

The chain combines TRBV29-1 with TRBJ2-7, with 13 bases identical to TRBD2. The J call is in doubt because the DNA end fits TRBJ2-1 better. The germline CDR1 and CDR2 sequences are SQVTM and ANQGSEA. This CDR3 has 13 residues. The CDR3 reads CSVGTSGSGEQFF. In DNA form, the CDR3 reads TGCAGCGTTGGGACTAGCGGGAGTGGTGAGCAGTTCTTC.

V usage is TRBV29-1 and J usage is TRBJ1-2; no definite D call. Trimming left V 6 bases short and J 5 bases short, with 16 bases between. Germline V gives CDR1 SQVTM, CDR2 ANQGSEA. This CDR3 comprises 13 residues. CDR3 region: CSVVDGPLYGYTF. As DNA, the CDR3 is TGCAGCGTAGTGGACGGACCCCTTTATGGCTACACCTTC.